These 23 T cell receptor beta chains came from one sample sequenced in a study of cytomegalovirus exposure and HLA in healthy donors. A multiplex PCR was run with 60 Vbeta primers and 13 Jbeta primers. Profiling relied on immunoSEQ multiplex PCR, and the TCRdb table lists in-frame clones only, not all of them. The sample has some 140,000 clones; over 60% are singletons. The sample consisted of PBMCs. Receptors originate from a man aged 35-49 years in good health and CMV-seronegative.

The J gene is TRBJ1-1, the V gene TRBV28, with D possibly being TRBD1 (5 bases). Trimming took off 3 bases at V and 3 bases at J, with 11 bases between the two ends. The CDR3 consists of 14 residues. Germline V gives CDR1 MDHEN, CDR2 SYDVKM. The CDR3 reads CASSFASGDTEAFF. In DNA, the CDR3 is TGTGCCAGCAGTTTCGCGTCGGGGGACACTGAAGCTTTCTTT.

V is TRBV5-1 and J is TRBJ2-7, with 9 bases identical to TRBD1. Germline assignment: CDR1 SGHRS and CDR2 YFSETQ. This CDR3 has 13 residues. V was clipped by 4 bases and J by 7 bases; unmatched bases: 6. CDR3 in DNA: TGCGCCAGCAGCCCGGGGACAGGGAGGGAGCAGTACTTC. Protein product: CASSPGTGREQYF.

The chain uses TRBV6-5 and TRBJ1-2; D possibly corresponds to TRBD1 (6 bases). Germline CDR1 is MNHEY and CDR2 is SVGAGI. Trimming removed 5 bases at V and 4 bases at J, with 17 bases between. The CDR3 has 15 amino acids. The CDR3 here is CASSPETGSVYGYTF. CDR3 nucleotide sequence: TGTGCCAGCAGTCCCGAGACAGGATCAGTCTATGGCTACACCTTC.

This chain uses TRBV6-6 with TRBJ1-2, with 9 bases lining up with TRBD1. V shed 6 bases, J shed 2 bases, and the junction held 7 bases outside the gene matches. CDR3 size: 15 residues. Germline V lookup: CDR1 MNHNY, CDR2 SVGAGI (reference sequence). The CDR3 DNA sequence: TGTGCCAGCAGCCCGGGACAGGGAGAGAACTATGGCTACACCTTC. Translating it yields CASSPGQGENYGYTF.

V and J are TRBV9 and TRBJ1-2, with a tentative D call TRBD1 (6 bases). This CDR3 is 16 amino acids long. Germline assignment: CDR1 SGDLS and CDR2 YYNGEE. V was pared by 4 bases and J by 6 bases, with 22 bases between. The CDR3 bases are TGTGCCAGCAGCCCGGGGACATCGGGGTTTGGGGATGGCTACACCTTC. As protein: CASSPGTSGFGDGYTF.

The chain links TRBV11-2 to TRBJ1-5; D gene uncertain. CDR1 is SGHAT and CDR2 is FQNNGV in the germline V gene. Trimming removed 4 bases at V and 4 bases at J, with 23 bases between. The CDR3 length is 18 residues. CDR3 residues: CASSSQNSGERLNQPQHF. In DNA form, the CDR3 reads TGTGCCAGCAGCTCCCAAAACAGTGGGGAGCGATTAAATCAGCCCCAGCATTTT. The variable domain in full, with the rest retrieved from reference TRBV11-2 and TRBJ1-5, is EAGVAQSPRYKIIEKRQSVAFWCNPISGHATLYWYQQILGQGPKLLIQFQNNGVVDDSQLPKDRFSAERLKGVDSTLKIQPAKLEDSAVYLCASSSQNSGERLNQPQHFGDGTRLSIL.

This chain connects TRBV5-1 to TRBJ1-1; TRBD1 matches at 9 bases. Germline V gives CDR1 SGHRS, CDR2 YFSETQ. V lost 0 bases, J lost 5 bases, and 11 bases stayed unmatched. There are 17 residues in the CDR3. CDR3 coding DNA: TGCGCCAGCAGCTTGGCCGAGGGACAGGGCCGATGGACTGAAGCTTTCTTT. Translating it yields CASSLAEGQGRWTEAFF. The full variable domain, rest sourced from reference TRBV5-1 and TRBJ1-1, is KAGVTQTPRYLIKTRGQQVTLSCSPISGHRSVSWYQQTPGQGLQFLFEYFSETQRNKGNFPGRFSGRQFSNSRSEMNVSTLELGDSALYLCASSLAEGQGRWTEAFFGQGTRLTVV.

This chain joins TRBV4-3 and TRBJ1-4, with D possibly TRBD1 on 5 matching bases. The CDR3 consists of 18 residues. From germline, CDR1 is LGHNA and CDR2 YSLEER. V was shortened by 2 bases and J by 8 bases, with 24 bases between the two germline ends. The CDR3 DNA reads TGCGCCAGCAGCCAACAAGCCGGCGACAGACTCAAGCTGGAAAAACTGTTTTTT. This translates into CASSQQAGDRLKLEKLFF.

The chain combines TRBV5-1 with TRBJ2-4; 7 positions agree with TRBD1. The ends lost 2 bases at V and 5 bases at J; junction bases unmatched: 10. The CDR3 has 16 residues. Germline-derived CDR1 and CDR2 are SGHRS and YFSETQ. The CDR3 loop reads CASSFASGQRENIQYF. The DNA of the CDR3 is TGCGCCAGCAGCTTTGCCTCGGGACAGCGAGAAAACATTCAGTACTTC.

In its sample, this clone was seen once. The J gene is TRBJ2-5, the V gene TRBV5-1; 10 nucleotides align to TRBD2. The germline V gene encodes CDR1 SGHRS and CDR2 YFSETQ. V lost 0 bases to trimming and J lost 1 base; unmatched junction nucleotides: 0. CDR3 length: 15 residues. Here the CDR3 DNA reads TGCGCCAGCAGCTTGGGGACTAGCGGCCAAGAGACCCAGTACTTC. Translated: CASSLGTSGQETQYF.

The chain is built from TRBV7-9 and TRBJ2-7; 7 nucleotides match TRBD1. Germline-derived CDR1 and CDR2 are SEHNR and FQNEAQ (reference sequence). Unmatched junction bases numbered 7, after V lost 5 bases and J lost 9 bases. CDR3 length: 12 amino acids. CDR3 DNA: TGTGCCAGCAGCAGACGGGACAGCGGGCAGTACTTC. Translated: CASSRRDSGQYF.

The genes are TRBV19 and TRBJ2-3; perhaps TRBD1 as D (6 bases). The V end lost 3 bases, the J end lost 2 bases, and 12 bases lay between the germline ends. CDR3 length equals 15 residues. The germline gives CDR1 LNHDA, CDR2 SQIVND (reference sequence). The CDR3: CASSMGTSTTDTQYF. Written as DNA, the CDR3 is TGTGCCAGTAGTATGGGGACATCTACCACAGATACGCAGTATTTT.

This sequence joins TRBV30 and TRBJ1-5, with TRBD1 as a possible D gene (5 bases). This CDR3 has 12 residues. CDR1 and CDR2 from the germline V gene are GTSNPN and SVGIG (reference sequence). Trimming left V 3 bases short and J 6 bases short, with 9 bases between. This chain's CDR3 is CAWSLGGQPQHF. DNA of the CDR3: TGTGCCTGGAGCCTGGGGGGTCAGCCCCAGCATTTT.

CDR3 amino acids: CASSIVAGGPYEQYF. Here the CDR3 DNA reads TGTGCCAGTAGTATTGTAGCGGGGGGGCCCTACGAGCAGTACTTC. The chain carries TRBV19 and TRBJ2-7; 11 bases match TRBD2. From germline, CDR1 is LNHDA and CDR2 SQIVND (reference sequence). This CDR3 has 15 residues. The ends lost 3 bases at V and 2 bases at J; junction bases unmatched: 3.

The chain recombines TRBV30 with TRBJ2-5, with unresolved D. CDR1 and CDR2 from the germline V gene are GTSNPN and SVGIG (reference sequence). The V end was cut by 2 bases, the J end by 6 bases, with 10 bases between. This CDR3 comprises 12 residues. The CDR3 bases are TGTGCCTGGAGTCCGAGGCGACAGACCCAGTACTTC. Residues: CAWSPRRQTQYF.

DNA for the CDR3: TGTGCCAGCAGGGTGGGACTAGCTAGAGATACGCAGTATTTT. It translates to CASRVGLARDTQYF. The J gene is TRBJ2-3, the V gene TRBV27; 9 nucleotides align to TRBD2. Germline V CDR1 and CDR2: MNHEY, SMNVEV (reference sequence). J was trimmed by 5 bases and V by 6 bases; bases with no gene match: 6. This CDR3 contains 14 residues.

The chain uses TRBV6-6 and TRBJ1-3; D may be TRBD1 (6 bases). The germline CDR1 and CDR2 sequences are MNHNY and SVGAGI (reference sequence). This CDR3 has 16 residues. The V end lost 0 bases, the J end lost 3 bases, and 12 bases lay between the germline ends. CDR3 sequence (DNA): TGTGCCAGCAGTTACTCGGGGGGGCATGGTGGAAACACCATATATTTT. Translated, it gives CASSYSGGHGGNTIYF.

The gene calls are TRBV28 and TRBJ2-7; 7 positions match TRBD2. The CDR3 length is 12 residues. V was clipped by 6 bases and J by 2 bases; unmatched bases: 1. The germline CDR1 and CDR2 sequences are MDHEN and SYDVKM. In DNA form, the CDR3 reads TGTGCCAGCAGCGCGGGGGCCTACGAGCAGTACTTC. This encodes CASSAGAYEQYF.

This chain links TRBV11-2 with TRBJ2-3, with D possibly matching TRBD1 (6 bases). V was trimmed by 3 bases and J by 0 bases, leaving 10 bases between them. CDR3 length: 15 residues. CDR1 SGHAT and CDR2 FQNNGV come from the germline V gene. CDR3 nucleotides: TGTGCCAGCAGCTTCTTTGGGGGCAGCACAGATACGCAGTATTTT. Translating gives CASSFFGGSTDTQYF.

This clone was detected only a few times. The sample has other DNA sequences that encode this CDR3 too. The gene calls are TRBV7-9 and TRBJ2-7, with 9 bases matching TRBD2. V lost 0 bases, J lost 3 bases, and 0 bases stayed unmatched. This CDR3 contains 14 residues. Germline assignment: CDR1 SEHNR and CDR2 FQNEAQ (reference sequence). The CDR3 here is CASSLASGSYEQYF. CDR3 coding DNA: TGTGCCAGCAGCTTAGCTAGCGGGAGCTACGAGCAGTACTTC.

This chain links TRBV7-6 with TRBJ1-5; TRBD1 matches 7 bases. The germline V gene has CDR1 SGHVS and CDR2 FNYEAQ. The V segment lost 1 base and the J segment 3 bases; nucleotides outside the gene matches: 6. CDR3 length: 16 residues. The CDR3 DNA reads TGTGCCAGCAGCTTAGAAGAAGGGGGCAACAATCAGCCCCAGCATTTT. Amino acid sequence: CASSLEEGGNNQPQHF.

This chain links TRBV5-4 with TRBJ2-2; 14 nucleotides agree with TRBD2. Trimming cost V 4 bases and J 6 bases; bases outside gene matches: 8. Germline-derived CDR1 and CDR2 are SGHNT and YYREEE (reference sequence). This CDR3 spans 17 amino acids. The CDR3 reads CASSQTSGGVVPGELFF. The CDR3 coding sequence is TGTGCCAGCAGCCAGACTAGCGGGGGGGTCGTACCCGGGGAGCTGTTTTTT.

The V and J genes are TRBV6-5 and TRBJ2-5; 9 positions agree with TRBD1. V lost 10 bases and J lost 0; bases outside the gene matches: 6. CDR1 MNHEY and CDR2 SVGAGI come from the germline V gene. There are 14 residues in the CDR3. The CDR3 nucleotides read TGTGCCACCCGGGACAGGGTCAACCAAGAGACCCAGTACTTC. It specifies CATRDRVNQETQYF.